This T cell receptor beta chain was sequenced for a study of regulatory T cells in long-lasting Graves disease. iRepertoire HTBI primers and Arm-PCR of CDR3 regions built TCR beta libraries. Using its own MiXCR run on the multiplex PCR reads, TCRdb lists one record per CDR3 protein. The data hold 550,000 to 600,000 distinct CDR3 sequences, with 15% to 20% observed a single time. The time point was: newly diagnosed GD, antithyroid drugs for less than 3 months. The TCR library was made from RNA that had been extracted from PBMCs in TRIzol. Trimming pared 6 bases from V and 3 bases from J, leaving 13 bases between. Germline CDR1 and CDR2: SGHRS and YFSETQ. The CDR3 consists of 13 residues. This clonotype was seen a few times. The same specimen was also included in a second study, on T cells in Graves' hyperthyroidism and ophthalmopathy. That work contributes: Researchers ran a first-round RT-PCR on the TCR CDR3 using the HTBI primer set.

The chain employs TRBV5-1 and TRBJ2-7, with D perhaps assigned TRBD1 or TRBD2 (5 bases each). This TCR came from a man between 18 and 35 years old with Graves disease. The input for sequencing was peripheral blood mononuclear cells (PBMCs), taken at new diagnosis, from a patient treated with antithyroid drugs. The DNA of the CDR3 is TGCGCCAGCAAAAGGCCGGGGCGCTACGAGCAGTACTTC. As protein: CASKRPGRYEQYF.